This T cell receptor (beta chain) was sequenced during a study of cytomegalovirus exposure and HLA in healthy donors. General study results and limits: In a later analysis, compared with equally common non-associated chains, HLA-associated beta chains were more expanded. Common viral pathogens (according to a later analysis) appeared linked to several of the most significant clusters.

As for this clone: Its cognate antigen is unknown.

Primers included in the PCR were 60 Vbeta and 13 Jbeta primers. Sequencing used immunoSEQ multiplex PCR; TCRdb keeps in-frame clones, though not all of them. The repertoire holds roughly 200,000 clones, with about 88% as singletons. CDR1 is SGHDT, CDR2 YYEEEE, per germline. This CDR3 has 14 amino acids. Trimming shortened V by 3 bases and J by 4 bases, and 13 bases separated the two germline ends. Sequencing was performed on PBMCs. The clonotype comes from a woman under 40 in good health and CMV-seronegative. The chain carries TRBV5-6 and TRBJ1-2; D may be TRBD1 (6 bases). CDR3: CASSSRGHLYGYTF. The CDR3 DNA follows: TGTGCCAGCAGCTCCCGGGGACACCTCTATGGCTACACCTTC.